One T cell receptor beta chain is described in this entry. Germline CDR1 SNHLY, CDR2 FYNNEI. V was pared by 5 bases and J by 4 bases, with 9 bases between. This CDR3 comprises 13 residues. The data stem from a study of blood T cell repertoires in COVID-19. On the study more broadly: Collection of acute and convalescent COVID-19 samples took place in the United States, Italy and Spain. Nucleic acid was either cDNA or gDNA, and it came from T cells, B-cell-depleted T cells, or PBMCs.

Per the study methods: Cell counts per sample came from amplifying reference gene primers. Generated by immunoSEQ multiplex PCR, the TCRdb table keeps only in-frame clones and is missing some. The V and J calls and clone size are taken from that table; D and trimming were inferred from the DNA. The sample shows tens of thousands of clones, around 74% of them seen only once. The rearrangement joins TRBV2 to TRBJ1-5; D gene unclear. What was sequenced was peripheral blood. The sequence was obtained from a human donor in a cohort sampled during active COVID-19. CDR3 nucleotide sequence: TGTGCCAGCAGTTTAAACCGGAATCAGCCCCAGCATTTT. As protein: CASSLNRNQPQHF.